Listed below are T cell receptor beta chains from one sample, sequenced in a study of blood T cell repertoires in COVID-19. The method was immunoSEQ multiplex PCR; TCRdb's version includes in-frame clones alone and lacks a portion of them. The table shows around 140,000 clones, with roughly 89% occurring only once. Sequencing input: peripheral blood. The source of these receptors is a man aged 55 to 70 with active or convalescent COVID-19. Each CDR3 is given with its conserved first and last residue. A D gene is named only where the DNA matches it firmly. Where a row states a size, it is once, few, many or the class of an expanded clone; other rows omit it.

D gene	J gene	V gene	clone size	CDR3 protein	CDR3 DNA
-	TRBJ2-7	TRBV13	-	CASSLRGTVGVAF	TGTGCCAGCAGCTTACGCGGGACGGTTGGAGTAGCCTTC
TRBD2	TRBJ2-5	TRBV6-2/TRBV6-3	-	CASSSLTSRQTQYF	TGTGCCAGCAGTTCATTGACTAGCCGTCAGACCCAGTACTTC
-	TRBJ1-6	TRBV20-1	-	CSASLVISSYNSPLHF	TGCAGTGCTAGTTTGGTGATTAGCTCCTATAATTCACCCCTCCACTTT
-	TRBJ2-1	TRBV20-1	-	CSASDYNNEQFF	TGCAGTGCTAGTGACTATAACAATGAGCAGTTCTTC
-	TRBJ1-2	TRBV12-3/TRBV12-4	-	CASSFPGGYTF	TGTGCCAGCAGTTTCCCGGGTGGCTACACCTTC
-	TRBJ2-3	TRBV7-2	-	CASSSFGGESTDTQYF	TGTGCCAGCAGCTCCTTCGGCGGGGAGAGCACAGATACGCAGTATTTT
TRBD1	TRBJ2-3	TRBV13	-	CASSPGTGRASTDTQYF	TGTGCCAGCAGCCCCGGGACAGGTCGTGCTAGCACAGATACGCAGTATTTT
TRBD2	TRBJ2-3	TRBV2	-	CATQPGLATDTQYF	TGTGCCACTCAACCGGGACTAGCGACAGATACGCAGTATTTT
-	TRBJ1-6	TRBV5-4	-	CASSPRPGEPLHF	TGTGCCAGCAGCCCCAGGCCGGGGGAACCCCTCCACTTT
TRBD1	TRBJ2-3	TRBV5-4	-	CASSPSPPGQATDTQYF	TGTGCCAGCAGCCCGAGCCCCCCGGGACAGGCGACAGATACGCAGTATTTT
TRBD1	TRBJ1-1	TRBV5-1	-	CASSSDRDVGTEAFF	TGCGCCAGCAGCTCCGACAGGGACGTAGGGACTGAAGCTTTCTTT
TRBD2	TRBJ2-5	TRBV5-5	-	CASSLSSGMSETQYF	TGTGCCAGCAGCTTGTCTAGCGGGATGAGTGAGACCCAGTACTTC
TRBD2	TRBJ2-7	TRBV6-2/TRBV6-3	-	CASSSAGTSGTYEQYF	TGTGCCAGCAGTTCCGCCGGGACTAGCGGAACCTACGAGCAGTACTTC
-	TRBJ2-6	TRBV2	-	CASSPRSGANVLTF	TGTGCCAGCTCTCCTCGGTCTGGGGCCAACGTCCTGACTTTC
-	TRBJ1-2	TRBV18	-	CASSPDRVYGYTF	TGTGCCAGCTCACCGGACAGAGTCTATGGCTACACCTTC
-	TRBJ1-1	TRBV4-3	few	CASSHGVRDTEAFF	TGCGCCAGCAGCCACGGGGTCCGGGACACTGAAGCTTTCTTT
TRBD1	TRBJ1-5	TRBV2	-	CASSGSSQGAGQPQHF	TGTGCCAGCAGTGGCTCCTCACAGGGGGCAGGACAGCCCCAGCATTTT
-	TRBJ1-1	TRBV28	-	CASPPGEFMVGEAFF	TGTGCCAGCCCTCCAGGGGAGTTCATGGTTGGTGAAGCTTTCTTT
-	TRBJ1-1	TRBV7-9	few	CASSHIQGNTEAFF	TGTGCCAGCAGTCACATACAGGGGAACACTGAAGCTTTCTTT
-	TRBJ1-5	TRBV7-9	-	CASSPPGLGNQPQHF	TGTGCCAGCAGCCCCCCGGGTTTGGGCAATCAGCCCCAGCATTTT
TRBD2	TRBJ2-7	TRBV29-1	-	CSVHFLAGSSYEQYF	TGCAGCGTCCATTTTTTAGCGGGTAGCTCCTACGAGCAGTACTTC
-	TRBJ1-1	TRBV9	-	CASSGTEFLNTEAFF	TGTGCCAGCAGCGGAACGGAGTTTCTGAACACTGAAGCTTTCTTT
-	TRBJ2-5	TRBV19	-	CASSITSTAPQETQYF	TGTGCCAGTAGTATAACTTCAACAGCCCCCCAAGAGACCCAGTACTTC
TRBD2	TRBJ2-7	TRBV29-1	-	CSVFSGGYEQYF	TGCAGCGTTTTCTCGGGAGGGTACGAGCAGTACTTC
TRBD1	TRBJ1-4	TRBV19	-	CASSLRKGAATNEKLFF	TGTGCCAGTAGTCTCCGAAAGGGGGCTGCAACTAATGAAAAACTGTTTTTT
-	TRBJ2-7	TRBV5-5	-	CASSLQGRDEQYF	TGTGCCAGCAGCTTGCAGGGGCGGGACGAGCAGTACTTC
TRBD2	TRBJ2-3	TRBV6-5	-	CATSTSGGGYTQYF	TGTGCCACCTCGACTAGCGGGGGGGGTTATACGCAGTATTTT
-	TRBJ1-6	TRBV5-1	-	CASRPTTDHSPLHF	TGCGCCAGCAGACCTACGACAGACCATTCACCCCTCCACTTT
-	TRBJ1-2	TRBV10-3	-	CAISEGRAYGYTF	TGTGCCATCAGTGAGGGCAGGGCCTATGGCTACACCTTC
TRBD1	TRBJ1-1	TRBV5-6	few	CASSLQGWVNTEAFF	TGTGCCAGCAGCTTACAGGGGTGGGTGAACACTGAAGCTTTCTTT
TRBD1	TRBJ1-2	TRBV6-5	-	CASSSDRAGYTF	TGTGCCAGCAGTTCCGACAGGGCAGGCTACACCTTC
TRBD1	TRBJ1-1	TRBV3-1/TRBV3-2	-	CASSQDKDRVAFF	TGTGCCAGCAGCCAAGATAAGGACAGGGTAGCTTTCTTT
TRBD1	TRBJ1-1	TRBV5-1	-	CASSEGQGNTEAFF	TGCGCCAGCAGCGAGGGACAGGGGAACACTGAAGCTTTCTTT
-	TRBJ1-1	TRBV5-6	-	CASSLSGMNTEAFF	TGTGCCAGCAGCTTGTCGGGGATGAACACTGAAGCTTTCTTT
-	TRBJ1-1	TRBV7-2	-	CASSLPRGGSQNTEAFF	TGTGCCAGCAGCCTACCCCGGGGAGGGAGTCAAAACACTGAAGCTTTCTTT
TRBD2	TRBJ2-3	TRBV5-4	-	CASSFGGVADTQYF	TGTGCCAGCAGCTTTGGGGGGGTCGCAGATACGCAGTATTTT
-	TRBJ1-2	TRBV27	-	CASRQGLSGYTF	TGTGCCAGCAGACAGGGTCTAAGTGGCTACACCTTC
-	TRBJ1-1	TRBV27	-	CASSSWDSREAFF	TGTGCCAGCAGTTCCTGGGACTCCCGAGAAGCTTTCTTT
-	TRBJ2-6	TRBV6-6	-	CASSNPSRGANVLTF	TGTGCCAGCAGTAACCCCTCGAGAGGGGCCAACGTCCTGACTTTC
-	TRBJ2-7	TRBV18	-	CASSQDRDSYEQYF	TGTGCCAGCTCTCAAGACAGAGACTCCTACGAGCAGTACTTC
-	TRBJ1-1	TRBV28	few	CASSLGLLNTEAFF	TGTGCCAGCAGTCTGGGGCTGCTGAACACTGAAGCTTTCTTT
TRBD1	TRBJ1-5	TRBV6-5	-	CASSYSGTGDQPQHF	TGTGCCAGCAGTTACAGTGGGACAGGGGATCAGCCCCAGCATTTT
TRBD2	TRBJ2-3	TRBV2	-	CASSEKLAEGVGQYF	TGTGCCAGCAGTGAAAAACTAGCGGAGGGGGTTGGGCAGTATTTT
TRBD1	TRBJ1-1	TRBV6-1	few	CASSEGIGQGDGEAFF	TGTGCCAGCAGTGAAGGCATTGGACAGGGGGATGGTGAAGCTTTCTTT
-	TRBJ1-2	TRBV5-5	-	CASSFWQDYGYTF	TGTGCCAGCAGCTTTTGGCAGGACTATGGCTACACCTTC
-	TRBJ1-1	TRBV11-1	-	CASSLNPGNTEAFF	TGTGCCAGCAGCTTAAATCCGGGGAACACTGAAGCTTTCTTT
-	TRBJ1-2	TRBV5-5	-	CASSFQGNYGYTF	TGTGCCAGCAGCTTTCAGGGAAACTATGGCTACACCTTC
-	TRBJ2-7	TRBV24-1	-	CATSEGGAVYEQYF	TGTGCCACCAGCGAAGGTGGTGCGGTGTACGAGCAGTACTTC
-	TRBJ1-1	TRBV6-2/TRBV6-3	few	CASSYYGLLNTEAFF	TGTGCCAGCAGTTATTACGGACTGCTGAACACTGAAGCTTTCTTT